The next 5 T cell receptor beta chains were all read from a single sample in a study of Tregs in tolerant kidney transplant recipients. Sequenced by immunoSEQ multiplex PCR; TCRdb stores in-frame clones only, minus some. Of 110,000 or so clones listed, roughly 93% are singletons. Sequencing was done on a sample of CD4+ T cells from blood. The receptors stem from a human donor in good health.

The J gene is TRBJ2-6, the V gene TRBV7-3; TRBD1 might be the D (6 bases). Trimming took off 3 bases at V and 2 bases at J, with 8 bases between the two ends. Germline CDR1 is SGHTA and CDR2 is FQGTGA. The CDR3 covers 15 residues. DNA of the CDR3: TGTGCCAGCAGCTTTACAGGGCCTGGGGCCAACGTCCTGACTTTC. Its translation: CASSFTGPGANVLTF.

The chain has TRBV6-1 and TRBJ2-7; no firm D call. The CDR3 is 13 residues long. Trimming took 5 bases from V and 2 from J, leaving 10 bases between them. Germline values: CDR1 MNHNS, CDR2 SASEGT. The CDR3 reads CASSIQTPYEQYF. The CDR3, as DNA: TGTGCCAGCAGTATTCAGACCCCCTACGAGCAGTACTTC.

The chain is built from TRBV6-5 and TRBJ2-7; D possibly uses TRBD1 or TRBD2 (5 bases each). V lost 0 bases to trimming and J lost 2 bases, with 14 bases between them. CDR1 is MNHEY, CDR2 SVGAGI, per germline. This CDR3 spans 16 amino acids. The CDR3 sequence: CASSYSGVGGTYEQYF. DNA for the CDR3: TGTGCCAGCAGTTACTCCGGGGTTGGGGGAACCTACGAGCAGTACTTC.

The rearrangement links TRBV6-1 to TRBJ1-5; D is undetermined. CDR3 size: 15 residues. Deletions cut 5 bases from V and 0 bases from J, with 11 bases between. Per germline, CDR1 MNHNS and CDR2 SASEGT. The CDR3 coding sequence is TGTGCCAGCAGTCGGACGCGTTATAGCAATCAGCCCCAGCATTTT. Amino acids: CASSRTRYSNQPQHF.

This clone was observed a single time. V gene TRBV2 combines with J gene TRBJ2-3; TRBD2 aligns across 9 bases. Germline assignment: CDR1 SNHLY and CDR2 FYNNEI. The CDR3 sequence is 14 residues long. With 2 bases clipped from V and 8 bases from J, the junction kept 5 bases outside the gene matches. The CDR3 nucleotides are TGTGCCAGCAGTGAACGGCGGGAGGGGGTTACGCAGTATTTT. Translation gives CASSERREGVTQYF.